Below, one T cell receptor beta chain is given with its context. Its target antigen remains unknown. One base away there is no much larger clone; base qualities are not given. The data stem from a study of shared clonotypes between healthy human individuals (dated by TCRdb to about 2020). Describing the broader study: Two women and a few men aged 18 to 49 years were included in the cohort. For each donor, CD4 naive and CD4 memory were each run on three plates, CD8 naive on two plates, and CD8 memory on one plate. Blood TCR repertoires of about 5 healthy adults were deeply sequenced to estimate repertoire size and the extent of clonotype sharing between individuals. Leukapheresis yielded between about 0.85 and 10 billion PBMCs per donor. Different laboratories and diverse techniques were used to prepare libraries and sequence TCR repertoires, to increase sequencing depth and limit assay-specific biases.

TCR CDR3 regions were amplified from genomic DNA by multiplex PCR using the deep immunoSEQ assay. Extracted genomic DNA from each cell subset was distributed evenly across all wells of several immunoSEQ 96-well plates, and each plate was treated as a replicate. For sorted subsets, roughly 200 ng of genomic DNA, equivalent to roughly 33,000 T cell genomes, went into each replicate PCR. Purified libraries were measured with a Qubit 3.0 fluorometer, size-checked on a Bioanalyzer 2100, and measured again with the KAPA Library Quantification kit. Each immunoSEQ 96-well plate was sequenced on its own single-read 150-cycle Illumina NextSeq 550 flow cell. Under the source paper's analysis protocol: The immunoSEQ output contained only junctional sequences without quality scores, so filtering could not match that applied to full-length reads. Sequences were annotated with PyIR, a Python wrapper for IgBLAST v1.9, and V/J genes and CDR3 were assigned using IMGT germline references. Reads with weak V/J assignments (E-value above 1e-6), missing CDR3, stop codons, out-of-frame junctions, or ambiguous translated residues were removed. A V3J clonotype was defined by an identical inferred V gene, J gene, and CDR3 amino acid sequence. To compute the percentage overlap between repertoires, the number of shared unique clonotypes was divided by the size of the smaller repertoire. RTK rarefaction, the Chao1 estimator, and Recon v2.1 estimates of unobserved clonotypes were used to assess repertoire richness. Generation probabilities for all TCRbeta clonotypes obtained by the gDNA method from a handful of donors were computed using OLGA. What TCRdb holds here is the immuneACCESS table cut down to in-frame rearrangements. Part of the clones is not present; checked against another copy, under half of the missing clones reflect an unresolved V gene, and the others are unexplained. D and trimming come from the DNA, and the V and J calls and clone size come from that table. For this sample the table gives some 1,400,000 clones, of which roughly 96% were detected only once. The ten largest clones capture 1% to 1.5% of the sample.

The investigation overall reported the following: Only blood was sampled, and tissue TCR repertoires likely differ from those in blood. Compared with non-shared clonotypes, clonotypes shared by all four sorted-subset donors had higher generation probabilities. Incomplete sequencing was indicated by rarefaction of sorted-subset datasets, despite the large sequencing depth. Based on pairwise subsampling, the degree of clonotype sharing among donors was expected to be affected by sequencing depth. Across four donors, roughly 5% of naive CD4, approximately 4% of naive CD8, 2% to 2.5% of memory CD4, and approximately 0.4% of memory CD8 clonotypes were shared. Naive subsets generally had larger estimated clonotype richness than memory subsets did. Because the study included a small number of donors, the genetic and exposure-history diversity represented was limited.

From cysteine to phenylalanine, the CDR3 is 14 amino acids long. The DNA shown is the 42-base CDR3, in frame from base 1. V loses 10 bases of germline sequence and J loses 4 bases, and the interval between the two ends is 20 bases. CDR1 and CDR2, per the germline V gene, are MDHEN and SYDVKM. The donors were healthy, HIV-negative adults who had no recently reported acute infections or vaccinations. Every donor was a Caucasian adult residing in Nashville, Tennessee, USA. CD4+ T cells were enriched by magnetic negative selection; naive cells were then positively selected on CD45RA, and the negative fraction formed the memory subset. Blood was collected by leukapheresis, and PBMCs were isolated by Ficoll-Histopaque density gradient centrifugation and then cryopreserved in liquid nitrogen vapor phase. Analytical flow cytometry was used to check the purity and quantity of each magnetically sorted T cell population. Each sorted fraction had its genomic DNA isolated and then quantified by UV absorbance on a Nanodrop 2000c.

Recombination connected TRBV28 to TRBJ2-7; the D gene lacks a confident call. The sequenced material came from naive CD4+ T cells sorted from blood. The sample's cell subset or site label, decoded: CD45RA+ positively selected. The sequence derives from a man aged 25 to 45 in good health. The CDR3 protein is CAIHSALPPYEQYF. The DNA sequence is TGTGCCATACATTCTGCCCTACCACCTTACGAGCAGTACTTC.